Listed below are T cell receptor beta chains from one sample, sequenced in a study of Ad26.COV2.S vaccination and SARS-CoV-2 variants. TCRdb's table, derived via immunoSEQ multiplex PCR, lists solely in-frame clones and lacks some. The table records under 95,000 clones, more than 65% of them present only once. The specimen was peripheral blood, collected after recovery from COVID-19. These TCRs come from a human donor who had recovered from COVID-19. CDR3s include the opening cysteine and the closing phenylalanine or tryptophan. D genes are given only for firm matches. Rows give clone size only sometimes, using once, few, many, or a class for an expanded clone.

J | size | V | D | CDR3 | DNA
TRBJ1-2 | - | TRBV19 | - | CASSVIGVYGYTF | TGTGCCAGTAGTGTTATAGGGGTCTATGGCTACACCTTC
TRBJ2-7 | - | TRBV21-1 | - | CASSKDGPRNGKDEQYF | TGTGCCAGCAGCAAAGATGGGCCCAGGAACGGAAAAGACGAGCAGTACTTC
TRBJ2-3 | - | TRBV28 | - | CASSLVEGGTDTQYF | TGTGCCAGCAGTTTGGTCGAGGGGGGCACAGATACGCAGTATTTT
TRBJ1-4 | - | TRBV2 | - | CASSDRWGEKLFF | TGTGCCAGCAGCGACAGGTGGGGGGAAAAACTGTTTTTT
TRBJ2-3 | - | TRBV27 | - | CASGGHYPYTDTQYF | TGTGCCAGCGGAGGACACTATCCCTACACAGATACGCAGTATTTT
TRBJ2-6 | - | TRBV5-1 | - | CASSLALSGANVLTF | TGCGCCAGCAGCTTGGCCCTATCTGGGGCCAACGTCCTGACTTTC
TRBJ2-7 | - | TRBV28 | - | CASSLLLDYEQYF | TGTGCCAGCAGTTTGTTACTAGACTACGAGCAGTACTTC
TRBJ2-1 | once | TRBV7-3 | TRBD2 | CASSNPGLAGGNEQFF | TGTGCCAGCAGCAATCCGGGACTAGCGGGAGGGAATGAGCAGTTCTTC
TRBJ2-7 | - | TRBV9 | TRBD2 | CASSVAVSGTYEQHF | TGTGCCAGCAGCGTAGCGGTTAGCGGGACTTACGAGCAGCACTTC
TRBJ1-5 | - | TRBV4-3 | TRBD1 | CASSQQTGELQPQHF | TGCGCCAGCAGCCAACAGACAGGGGAGTTACAGCCCCAGCATTTT
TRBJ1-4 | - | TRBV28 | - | CASGGATNEKLFF | TGTGCGAGCGGCGGAGCAACTAATGAAAAACTGTTTTTT
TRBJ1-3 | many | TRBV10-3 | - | CAISESFIRNTIYF | TGTGCCATCAGTGAGTCATTTATCCGGAACACCATATATTTT
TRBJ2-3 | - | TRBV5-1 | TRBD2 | CASSLEGTRDSLDTQYF | TGCGCCAGCAGCTTGGAGGGGACTAGGGACTCGCTGGATACGCAGTATTTT
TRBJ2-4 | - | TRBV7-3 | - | CASSLSAKNIQYF | TGTGCCAGCAGCTTATCGGCCAAAAACATTCAGTACTTC
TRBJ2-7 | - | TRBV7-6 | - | CASSLRLGSPDEQYF | TGTGCCAGCAGCTTGCGGTTGGGGTCTCCGGACGAGCAGTACTTC
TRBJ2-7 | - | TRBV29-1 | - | CSVEEGRYEQYF | TGCAGCGTTGAAGAGGGGAGATACGAGCAGTACTTC
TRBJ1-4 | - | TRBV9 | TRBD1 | CASSTRQGLNEKLFF | TGTGCCAGCAGCACCCGACAGGGACTTAATGAAAAACTGTTTTTT
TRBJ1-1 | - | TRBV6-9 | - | CASTGDTEAFF | TGTGCCAGTACGGGGGACACTGAAGCTTTCTTT
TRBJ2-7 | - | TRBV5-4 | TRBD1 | CASSFDRVSYEQYF | TGTGCCAGCAGCTTCGACAGGGTTTCCTACGAGCAGTACTTC
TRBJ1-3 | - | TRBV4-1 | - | CASSQVNRVSAGNTIYF | TGCGCCAGCAGCCAAGTCAACAGGGTATCAGCTGGAAACACCATATATTTT
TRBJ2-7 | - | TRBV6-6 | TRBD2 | CASSYRGSSYEQYF | TGTGCCAGCAGTTACCGCGGGAGCTCCTACGAGCAGTACTTC
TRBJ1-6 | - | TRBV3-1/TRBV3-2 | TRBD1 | CASSDPGQQSPLHF | TGTGCCAGCAGCGACCCGGGACAGCAATCACCCCTCCACTTT
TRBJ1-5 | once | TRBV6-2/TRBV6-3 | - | CASSGGGPNQPQHF | TGTGCCAGCAGTGGGGGAGGGCCCAATCAGCCCCAGCATTTT
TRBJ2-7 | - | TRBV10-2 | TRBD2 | CASSDGSGSSYEQYF | TGCGCCAGCAGTGATGGTAGCGGGAGCTCCTACGAGCAGTACTTC